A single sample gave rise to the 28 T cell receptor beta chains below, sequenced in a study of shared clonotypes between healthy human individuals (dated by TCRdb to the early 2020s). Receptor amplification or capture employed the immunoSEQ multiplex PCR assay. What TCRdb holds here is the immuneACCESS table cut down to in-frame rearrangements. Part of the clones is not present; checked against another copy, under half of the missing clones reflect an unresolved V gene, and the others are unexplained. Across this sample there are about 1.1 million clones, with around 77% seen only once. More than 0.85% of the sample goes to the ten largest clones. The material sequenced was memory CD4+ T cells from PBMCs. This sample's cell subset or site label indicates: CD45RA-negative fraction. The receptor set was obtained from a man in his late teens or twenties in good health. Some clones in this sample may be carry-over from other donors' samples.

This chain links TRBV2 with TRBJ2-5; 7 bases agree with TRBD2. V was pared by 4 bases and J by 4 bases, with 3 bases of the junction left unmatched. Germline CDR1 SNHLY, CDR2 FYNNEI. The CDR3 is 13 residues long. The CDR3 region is CASSGEGGETQYF. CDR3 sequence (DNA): TGTGCCAGCAGTGGGGAGGGCGGAGAGACCCAGTACTTC.

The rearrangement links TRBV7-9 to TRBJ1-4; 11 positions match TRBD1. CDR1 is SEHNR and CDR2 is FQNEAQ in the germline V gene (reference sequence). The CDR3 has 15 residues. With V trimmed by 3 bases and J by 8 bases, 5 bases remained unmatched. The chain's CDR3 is CASSFTGTGGEKLFF. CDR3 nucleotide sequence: TGTGCCAGCAGCTTTACCGGGACAGGGGGAGAAAAACTGTTTTTT.

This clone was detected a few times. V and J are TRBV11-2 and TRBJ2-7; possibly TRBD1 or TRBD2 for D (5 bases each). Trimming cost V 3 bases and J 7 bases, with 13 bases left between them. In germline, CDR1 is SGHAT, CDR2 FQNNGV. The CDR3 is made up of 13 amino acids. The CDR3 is CASSFVPEGEQYF. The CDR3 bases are TGTGCCAGCAGCTTCGTACCCGAGGGGGAGCAGTACTTC.

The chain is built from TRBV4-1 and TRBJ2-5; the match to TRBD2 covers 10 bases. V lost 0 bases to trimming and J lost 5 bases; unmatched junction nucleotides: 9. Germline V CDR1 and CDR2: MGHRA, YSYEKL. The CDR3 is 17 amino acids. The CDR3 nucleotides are TGCGCCAGCAGCCAAGAGAGCCTAGCGGGAGAAAGGGAGACCCAGTACTTC. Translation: CASSQESLAGERETQYF.

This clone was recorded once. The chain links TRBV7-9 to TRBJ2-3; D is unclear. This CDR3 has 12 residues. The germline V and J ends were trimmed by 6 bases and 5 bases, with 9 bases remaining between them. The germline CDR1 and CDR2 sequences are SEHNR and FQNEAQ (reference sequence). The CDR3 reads CASSPSLDTQYF. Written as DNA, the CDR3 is TGTGCCAGCAGTCCTTCCTTAGATACGCAGTATTTT.

The CDR3 loop reads CASSSGGLNEQYF. Here the CDR3 DNA reads TGTGCCAGCAGCTCCGGGGGTTTAAACGAGCAGTACTTC. The chain couples TRBV7-8 to TRBJ2-7, with a tentative D call TRBD2 (6 bases). The CDR3 has 13 amino acids. Germline V gene lookup returns CDR1 SGHVS and CDR2 FQNEAQ. The V and J ends lost 4 bases and 5 bases respectively, with 12 bases between them.

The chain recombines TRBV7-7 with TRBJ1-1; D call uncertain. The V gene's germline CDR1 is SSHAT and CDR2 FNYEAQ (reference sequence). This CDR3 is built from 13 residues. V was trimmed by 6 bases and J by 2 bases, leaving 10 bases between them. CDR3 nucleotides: TGTGCCAGCAGGCCCCCACAAAACACTGAAGCTTTCTTT. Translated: CASRPPQNTEAFF.

Written as DNA, the CDR3 is TGTGCCAGCAGTTTCCGGACCCGGGGGGTAGGAGATACGCAGTATTTT. Encoded protein: CASSFRTRGVGDTQYF. This chain links TRBV6-6 with TRBJ2-3, with 7 bases that match TRBD2. V was pared by 4 bases and J by 5 bases, with 12 bases of the junction left unmatched. Germline loops: CDR1 MNHNY, CDR2 SVGAGI (reference sequence). CDR3 length: 16 amino acids.

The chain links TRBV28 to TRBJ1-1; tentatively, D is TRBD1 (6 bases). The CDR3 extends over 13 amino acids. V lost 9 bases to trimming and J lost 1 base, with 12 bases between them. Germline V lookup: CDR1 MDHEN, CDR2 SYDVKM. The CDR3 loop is CASEGGTNTEAFF. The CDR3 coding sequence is TGTGCCAGTGAGGGGGGGACGAACACTGAAGCTTTCTTT. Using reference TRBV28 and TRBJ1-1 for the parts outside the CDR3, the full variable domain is DVKVTQSSRYLVKRTGEKVFLECVQDMDHENMFWYRQDPGLGLRLIYFSYDVKMKEKGDIPEGYSVSREKKERFSLILESASTNQTSMYLCASEGGTNTEAFFGQGTRLTVV.

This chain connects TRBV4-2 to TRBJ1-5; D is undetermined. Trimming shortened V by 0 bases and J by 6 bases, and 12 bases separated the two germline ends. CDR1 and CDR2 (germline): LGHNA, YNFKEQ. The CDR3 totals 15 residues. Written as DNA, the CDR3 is TGTGCCAGCAGCCAAGAGCTACAAGGTGGTCAGCCCCAGCATTTT. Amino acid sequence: CASSQELQGGQPQHF.

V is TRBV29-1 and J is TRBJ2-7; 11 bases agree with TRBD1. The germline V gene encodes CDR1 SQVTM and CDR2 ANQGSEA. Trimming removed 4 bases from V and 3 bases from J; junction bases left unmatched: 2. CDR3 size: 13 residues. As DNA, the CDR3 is TGCAGCGTTGCGGGACAGGGGGGCTACGAGCAGTACTTC. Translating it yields CSVAGQGGYEQYF.

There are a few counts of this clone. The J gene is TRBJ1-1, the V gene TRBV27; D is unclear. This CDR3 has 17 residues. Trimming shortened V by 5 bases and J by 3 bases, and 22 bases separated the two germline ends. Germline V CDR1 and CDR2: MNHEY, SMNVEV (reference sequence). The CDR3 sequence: CASSTFWSGSEDTEAFF. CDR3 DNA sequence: TGTGCCAGCAGTACCTTCTGGTCGGGGTCGGAGGACACTGAAGCTTTCTTT.

CDR3 nucleotide sequence: TGTGCCAGCAACGCCCGTGGGCGCAGTAATGAAAAACTGTTTTTT. This encodes CASNARGRSNEKLFF. The chain joins TRBV5-4 to TRBJ1-4; D call uncertain. CDR1 and CDR2 from the germline V gene are SGHNT and YYREEE (reference sequence). V gave up 6 bases and J gave up 4 bases, with 16 bases separating them. The CDR3 runs 15 residues.

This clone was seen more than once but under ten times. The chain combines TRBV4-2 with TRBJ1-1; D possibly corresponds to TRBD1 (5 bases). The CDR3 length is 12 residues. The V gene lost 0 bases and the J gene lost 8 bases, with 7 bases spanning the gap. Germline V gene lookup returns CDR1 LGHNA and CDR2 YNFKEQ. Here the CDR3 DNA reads TGTGCCAGCAGCCAAGAGGGGGGGGAAGCTTTCTTT. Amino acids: CASSQEGGEAFF.

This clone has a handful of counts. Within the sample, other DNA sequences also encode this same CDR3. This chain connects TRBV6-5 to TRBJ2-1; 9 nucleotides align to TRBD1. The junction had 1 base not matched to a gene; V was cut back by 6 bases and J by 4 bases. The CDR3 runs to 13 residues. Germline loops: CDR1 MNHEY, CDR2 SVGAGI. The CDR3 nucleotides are TGTGCCAGCAGGGGGACAGGGTACAATGAGCAGTTCTTC. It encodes CASRGTGYNEQFF.

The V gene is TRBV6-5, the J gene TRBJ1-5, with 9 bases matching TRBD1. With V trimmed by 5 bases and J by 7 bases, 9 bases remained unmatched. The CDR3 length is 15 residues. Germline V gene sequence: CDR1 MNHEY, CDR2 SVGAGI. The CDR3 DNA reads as TGTGCCAGCAGTAGTACAGGGGGCGCGAGGCAGCCCCAGCATTTT. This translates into CASSSTGGARQPQHF.

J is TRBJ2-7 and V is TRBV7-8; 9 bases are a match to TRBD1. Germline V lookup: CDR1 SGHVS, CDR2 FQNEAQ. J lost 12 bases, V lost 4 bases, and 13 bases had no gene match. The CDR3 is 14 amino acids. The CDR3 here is CASSYDRGYSAGYF. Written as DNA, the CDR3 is TGTGCCAGCAGCTACGACAGGGGGTACTCCGCCGGGTACTTC.

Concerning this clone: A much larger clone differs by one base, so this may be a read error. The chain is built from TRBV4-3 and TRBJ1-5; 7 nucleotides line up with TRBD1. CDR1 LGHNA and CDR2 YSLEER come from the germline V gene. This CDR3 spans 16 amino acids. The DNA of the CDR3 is TGCACCAGCAGCCAAGATTCGAGACAGGGTTATCAGCCCCAGCATTTT. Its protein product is CTSSQDSRQGYQPQHF.

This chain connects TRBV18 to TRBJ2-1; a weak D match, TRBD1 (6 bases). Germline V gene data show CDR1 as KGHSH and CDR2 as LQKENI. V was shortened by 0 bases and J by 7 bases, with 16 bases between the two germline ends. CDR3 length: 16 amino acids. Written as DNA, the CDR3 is TGTGCCAGCTCACCACCCGGGGTAGCCAGGGGTAATGAGCAGTTCTTC. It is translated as CASSPPGVARGNEQFF.

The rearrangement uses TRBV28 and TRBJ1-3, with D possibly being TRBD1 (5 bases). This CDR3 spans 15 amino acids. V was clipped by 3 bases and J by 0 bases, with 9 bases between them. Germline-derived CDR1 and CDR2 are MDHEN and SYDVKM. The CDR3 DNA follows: TGTGCCAGCAGTTTTGCAGGGAACTCTGGAAACACCATATATTTT. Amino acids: CASSFAGNSGNTIYF. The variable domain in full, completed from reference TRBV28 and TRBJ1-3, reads DVKVTQSSRYLVKRTGEKVFLECVQDMDHENMFWYRQDPGLGLRLIYFSYDVKMKEKGDIPEGYSVSREKKERFSLILESASTNQTSMYLCASSFAGNSGNTIYFGEGSWLTVV.

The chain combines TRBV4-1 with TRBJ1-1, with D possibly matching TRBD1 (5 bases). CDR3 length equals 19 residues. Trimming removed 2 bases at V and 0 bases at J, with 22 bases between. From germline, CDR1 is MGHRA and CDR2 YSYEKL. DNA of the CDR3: TGCGCCAGCAGCCAACACCCCATCGGGGCAGCGCCGGTGAACACTGAAGCTTTCTTT. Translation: CASSQHPIGAAPVNTEAFF.

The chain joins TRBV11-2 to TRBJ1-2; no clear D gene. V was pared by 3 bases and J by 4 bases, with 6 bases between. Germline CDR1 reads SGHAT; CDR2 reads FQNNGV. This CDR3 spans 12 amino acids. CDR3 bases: TGTGCCAGCAGCTTCCAGTCCTATGGCTACACCTTC. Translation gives CASSFQSYGYTF. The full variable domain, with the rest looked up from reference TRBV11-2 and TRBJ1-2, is EAGVAQSPRYKIIEKRQSVAFWCNPISGHATLYWYQQILGQGPKLLIQFQNNGVVDDSQLPKDRFSAERLKGVDSTLKIQPAKLEDSAVYLCASSFQSYGYTFGSGTRLTVV.

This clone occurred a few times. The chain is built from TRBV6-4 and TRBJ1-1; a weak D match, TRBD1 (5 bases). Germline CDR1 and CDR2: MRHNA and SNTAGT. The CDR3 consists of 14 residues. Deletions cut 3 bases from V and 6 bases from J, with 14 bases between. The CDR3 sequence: CASSEATGSPEAFF. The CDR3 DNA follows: TGTGCCAGCAGTGAGGCAACAGGTTCCCCTGAAGCTTTCTTT.

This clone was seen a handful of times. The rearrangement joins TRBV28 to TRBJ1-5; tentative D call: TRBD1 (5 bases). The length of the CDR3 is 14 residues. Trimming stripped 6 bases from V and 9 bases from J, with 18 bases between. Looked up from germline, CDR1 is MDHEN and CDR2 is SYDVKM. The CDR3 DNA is TGTGCCAGCAGGCGGGATAGGATGGGGGTGCCCCAGCATTTT. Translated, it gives CASRRDRMGVPQHF.

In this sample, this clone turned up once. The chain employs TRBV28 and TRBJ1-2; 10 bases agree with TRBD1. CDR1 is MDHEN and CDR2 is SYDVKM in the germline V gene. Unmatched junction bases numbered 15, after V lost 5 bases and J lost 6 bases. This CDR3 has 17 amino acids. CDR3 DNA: TGTGCCAGCAGTGCACCGGGACAGGGGACCCCAGACGATGGCTACACCTTC. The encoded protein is CASSAPGQGTPDDGYTF.

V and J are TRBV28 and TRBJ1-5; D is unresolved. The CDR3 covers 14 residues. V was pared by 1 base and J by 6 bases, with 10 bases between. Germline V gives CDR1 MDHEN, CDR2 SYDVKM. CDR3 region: CASSLYSGSQPQHF. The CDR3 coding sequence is TGTGCCAGCAGTTTATATTCGGGGTCTCAGCCCCAGCATTTT.

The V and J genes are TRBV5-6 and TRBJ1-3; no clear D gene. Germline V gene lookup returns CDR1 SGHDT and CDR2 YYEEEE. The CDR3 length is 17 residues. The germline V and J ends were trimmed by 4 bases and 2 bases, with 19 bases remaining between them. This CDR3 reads CASSQWEGKAPGNTIYF. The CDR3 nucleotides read TGTGCCAGCAGCCAATGGGAAGGGAAGGCGCCTGGAAACACCATATATTTT.

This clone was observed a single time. The CDR3 here is CAISAGQGARYNEQFF. In DNA, the CDR3 is TGTGCCATATCGGCGGGGCAGGGGGCCAGGTACAATGAGCAGTTCTTC. The V gene is TRBV19, the J gene TRBJ2-1; 8 bases fit TRBD1. Per germline, CDR1 LNHDA and CDR2 SQIVND (reference sequence). The CDR3 totals 16 residues. Trimming cost V 10 bases and J 4 bases; bases outside gene matches: 15.